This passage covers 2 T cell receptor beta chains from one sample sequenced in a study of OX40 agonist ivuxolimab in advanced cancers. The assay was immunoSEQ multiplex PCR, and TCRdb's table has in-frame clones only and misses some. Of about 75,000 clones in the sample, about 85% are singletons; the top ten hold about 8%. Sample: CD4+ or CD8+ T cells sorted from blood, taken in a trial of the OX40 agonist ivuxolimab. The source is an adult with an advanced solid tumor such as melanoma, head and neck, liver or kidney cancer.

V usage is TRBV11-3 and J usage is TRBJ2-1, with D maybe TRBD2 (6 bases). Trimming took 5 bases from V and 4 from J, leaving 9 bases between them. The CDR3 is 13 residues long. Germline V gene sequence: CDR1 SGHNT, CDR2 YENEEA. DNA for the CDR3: TGTGCCAGCAGCGCTGGGGGGTACAATGAGCAGTTCTTC. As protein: CASSAGGYNEQFF.

The DNA for the CDR3 is TGTGCCAGCAGCTTAGGGTCCCCCTTGCCAGGGGGCCAATACGAGCAGTACTTC. It codes for CASSLGSPLPGGQYEQYF. The chain recombines TRBV7-6 with TRBJ2-7; 8 positions match TRBD1. Germline V gives CDR1 SGHVS, CDR2 FNYEAQ. This CDR3 has 18 residues. Trimming at V came to 1 base and at J to 4 bases, leaving 15 bases not matched to a gene.